This T cell receptor (beta chain) comes out of a study of T cell responses to AZD1222 COVID-19 vaccine. Study findings and constraints: Spike-specific TCR breadth and depth rose after two AZD1222 doses. Just a handful of people given AZD1222 tested seropositive at baseline. Donors, mostly white British, included more females; clonal diversity was possibly underestimated.

This CDR3 contains 13 residues. The ends were cut back, 0 bases at V and 4 bases at J, with 6 bases in the middle. A remark on this clone: As yet, its antigen is unknown.

The assay was immunoSEQ multiplex PCR, and TCRdb's table has in-frame clones only and misses some. The sample yields 200,000 or so clones, roughly 92% seen once. V usage is TRBV12-3 or TRBV12-4 and J usage is TRBJ1-2, with D tentatively TRBD1 (5 bases). Material: peripheral blood, obtained 28 days after the second AZD1222 dose. This TCR was sampled from an adult who received the AZD1222 COVID-19 vaccine. CDR3 nucleotide sequence: TGTGCCAGCAGTTTAGCTGGGGGCTATGGCTACACCTTC. Encoded protein: CASSLAGGYGYTF.